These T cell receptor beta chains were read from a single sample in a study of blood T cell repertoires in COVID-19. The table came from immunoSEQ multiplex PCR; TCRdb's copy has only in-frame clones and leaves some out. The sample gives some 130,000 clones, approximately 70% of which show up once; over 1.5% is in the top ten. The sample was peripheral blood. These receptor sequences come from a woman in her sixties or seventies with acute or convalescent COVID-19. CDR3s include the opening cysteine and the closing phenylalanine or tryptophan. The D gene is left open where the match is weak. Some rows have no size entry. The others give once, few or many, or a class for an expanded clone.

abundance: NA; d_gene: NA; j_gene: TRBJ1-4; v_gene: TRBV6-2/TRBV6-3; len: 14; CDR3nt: TGTGCCAGAAGTCCGAGGGCGGCGCGAGAAAAACTGTTTTTT; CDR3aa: CARSPRAAREKLFF
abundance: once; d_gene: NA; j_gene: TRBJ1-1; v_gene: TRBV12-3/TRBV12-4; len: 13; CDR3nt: TGTGCCAGCAGTTCCCGACAGTTCACTGAAGCTTTCTTT; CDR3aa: CASSSRQFTEAFF
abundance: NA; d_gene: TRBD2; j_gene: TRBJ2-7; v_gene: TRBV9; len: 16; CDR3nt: TGTGCCAGCAGCGGAGGGGGACTAGCGGGGTCCTACGAGCAGTACTTC; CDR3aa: CASSGGGLAGSYEQYF
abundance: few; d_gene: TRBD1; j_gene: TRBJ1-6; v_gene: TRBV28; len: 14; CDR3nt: TGTGCCAGCAGACCGGGACAGGGCGATTCACCCCTCCACTTT; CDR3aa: CASRPGQGDSPLHF
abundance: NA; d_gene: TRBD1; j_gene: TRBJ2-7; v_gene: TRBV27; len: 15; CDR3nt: TGTGCCAGCAGTTTAAAACCGGGACAGGGGTACGAGCAGTACTTC; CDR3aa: CASSLKPGQGYEQYF
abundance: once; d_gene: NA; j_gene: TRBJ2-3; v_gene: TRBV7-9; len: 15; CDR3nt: TGTGCCAGCAGTCAGGGCCTAGGACTAACAGATACGCAGTATTTT; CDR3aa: CASSQGLGLTDTQYF
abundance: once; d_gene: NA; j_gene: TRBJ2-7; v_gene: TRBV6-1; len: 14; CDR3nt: TGTGCCAGCAGTGAAGTCGGTTCGGGCTACGAGCAGTACTTC; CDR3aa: CASSEVGSGYEQYF
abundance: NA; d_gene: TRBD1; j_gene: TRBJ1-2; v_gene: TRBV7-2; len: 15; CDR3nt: TGTGCCAGCAGCTTAGCAGGGGGCGTGAGCTATGGCTACACCTTC; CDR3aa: CASSLAGGVSYGYTF
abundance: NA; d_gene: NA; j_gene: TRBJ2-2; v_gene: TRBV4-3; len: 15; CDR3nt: TGCGCCAGCAGCCAAGATACAGGGTGGACCGGGGAGCTGTTTTTT; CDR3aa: CASSQDTGWTGELFF
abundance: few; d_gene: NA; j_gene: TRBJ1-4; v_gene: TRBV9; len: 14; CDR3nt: TGTGCCAGCAGCTCGGGTAGCACTAATGAAAAACTGTTTTTT; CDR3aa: CASSSGSTNEKLFF
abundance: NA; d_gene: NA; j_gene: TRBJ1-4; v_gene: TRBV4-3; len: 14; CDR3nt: TGCGCCAGCAGCCAAGCTGCACTAGGGGAAAAACTGTTTTTT; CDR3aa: CASSQAALGEKLFF
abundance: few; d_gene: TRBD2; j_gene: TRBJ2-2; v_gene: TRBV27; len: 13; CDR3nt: TGTGCCAGCAGTTGGACTAGACCCGGGGAGCTGTTTTTT; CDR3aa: CASSWTRPGELFF
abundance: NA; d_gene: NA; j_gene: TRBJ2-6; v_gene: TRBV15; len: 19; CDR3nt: TGTGCCACCAGCAGATCCAGGACAGATAGAAGCTCTGGGGCCAACGTCCTGACTTTC; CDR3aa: CATSRSRTDRSSGANVLTF
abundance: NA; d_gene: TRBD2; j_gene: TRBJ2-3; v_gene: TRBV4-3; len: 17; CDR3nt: TGCGCCAGCAGCCAGGACTTAGGACTAGACGGAGGAGATACGCAGTATTTT; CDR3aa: CASSQDLGLDGGDTQYF
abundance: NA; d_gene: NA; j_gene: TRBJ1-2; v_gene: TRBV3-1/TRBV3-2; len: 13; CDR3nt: TGTGCCAGCAGCCAAGTAGCGCAGTATGGCTACACCTTC; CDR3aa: CASSQVAQYGYTF
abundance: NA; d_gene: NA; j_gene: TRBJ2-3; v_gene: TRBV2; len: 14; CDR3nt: TGTGCCAGCCTAAGGGGGGGGTGGTCAGATACGCAGTATTTT; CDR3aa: CASLRGGWSDTQYF
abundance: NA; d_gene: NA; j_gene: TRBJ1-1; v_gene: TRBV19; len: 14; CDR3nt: TGTGCCAGTAGTATAGGGAGGGCAGCGGATGAAGCTTTCTTT; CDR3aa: CASSIGRAADEAFF
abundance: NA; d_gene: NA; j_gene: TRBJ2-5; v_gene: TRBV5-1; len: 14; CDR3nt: TGCGCCAGCAGCCCAGGACTGACTCAAGAGACCCAGTACTTC; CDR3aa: CASSPGLTQETQYF
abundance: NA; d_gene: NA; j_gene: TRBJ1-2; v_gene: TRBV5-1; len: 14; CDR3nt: TGCGCCAGCAGCTCAACTTCAGGAAACTATGGCTACACCTTC; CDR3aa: CASSSTSGNYGYTF
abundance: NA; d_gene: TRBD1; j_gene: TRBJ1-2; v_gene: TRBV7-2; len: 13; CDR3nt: TGTGCCAGCAGCCCGCAGACAGGGCCCGGCTACACCTTC; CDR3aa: CASSPQTGPGYTF
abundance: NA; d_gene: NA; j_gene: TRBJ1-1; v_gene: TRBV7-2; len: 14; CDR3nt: TGTGCCAGCAGCCCCAAGACAGGGAACACTGAAGCTTTCTTT; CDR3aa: CASSPKTGNTEAFF
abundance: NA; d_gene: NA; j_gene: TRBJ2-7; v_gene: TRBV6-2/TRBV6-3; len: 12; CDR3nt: TGTGCCAGCAGTTACGGGCGGGTCGAGCAGTACTTC; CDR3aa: CASSYGRVEQYF
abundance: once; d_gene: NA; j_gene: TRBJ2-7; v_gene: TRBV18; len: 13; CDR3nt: TGTGCCAGCTCACCAGAGGGGGTCTACGAGCAGTACTTC; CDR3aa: CASSPEGVYEQYF
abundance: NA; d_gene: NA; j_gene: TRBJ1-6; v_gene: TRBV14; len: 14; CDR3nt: TGTGCCAGCAGCTCGCCAAGTAGCAATTCACCCCTCCACTTT; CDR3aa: CASSSPSSNSPLHF
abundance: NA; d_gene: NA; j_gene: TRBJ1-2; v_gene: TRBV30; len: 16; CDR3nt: TGTGCCTGGAGTGCCCCGTCGACAGCTCCTAACTATGGCTACACCTTC; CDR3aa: CAWSAPSTAPNYGYTF
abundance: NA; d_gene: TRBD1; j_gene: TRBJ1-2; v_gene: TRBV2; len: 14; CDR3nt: TGTGCCAGCAGTGGGGGACAGGGGAGCTATGGCTACACCTTC; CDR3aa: CASSGGQGSYGYTF
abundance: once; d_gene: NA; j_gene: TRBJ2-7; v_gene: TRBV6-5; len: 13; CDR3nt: TGTGCCAGCAGTCGGAGGGGTAGCTACGAGCAGTACTTC; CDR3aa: CASSRRGSYEQYF
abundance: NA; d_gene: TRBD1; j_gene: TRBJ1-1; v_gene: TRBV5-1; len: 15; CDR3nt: TGCGCCAGCAGCGCATACTTAGGGGGCAACACTGAAGCTTTCTTT; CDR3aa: CASSAYLGGNTEAFF
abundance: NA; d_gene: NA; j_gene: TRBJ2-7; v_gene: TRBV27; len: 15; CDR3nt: TGTGCCAGCAGTTTACCCCGACAGGTCAACTACGAGCAGTACTTC; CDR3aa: CASSLPRQVNYEQYF
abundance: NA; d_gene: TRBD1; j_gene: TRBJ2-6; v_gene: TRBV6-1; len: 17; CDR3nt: TGTGCCAGCAGTGCCCGGGACAGTGCAGGTGGGGCCAACGTCCTGACTTTC; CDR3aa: CASSARDSAGGANVLTF
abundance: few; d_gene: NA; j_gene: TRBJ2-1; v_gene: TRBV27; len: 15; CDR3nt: TGTGCCAGCAGCCCGTGGGGGGAACCCTACAATGAGCAGTTCTTC; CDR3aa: CASSPWGEPYNEQFF
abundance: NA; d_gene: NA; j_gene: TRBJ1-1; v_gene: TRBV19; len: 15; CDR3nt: TGTGCCAGTACGTACGGAGTAGGTTTCGGCACTGAAGCTTTCTTT; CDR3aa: CASTYGVGFGTEAFF